These T cell receptor beta chains were read from a single sample in a study of cytomegalovirus exposure and HLA in healthy donors. Generated by immunoSEQ multiplex PCR, the TCRdb table keeps only in-frame clones and is missing some. The data contain around 94,000 clones, over 60% of them singletons. What was sequenced was PBMCs. The receptors were gathered from a male donor in good health and CMV-seropositive. The CDR3 runs from the conserved cysteine through the conserved F or W. Fields, in order: clone size, D gene, J gene, V gene, CDR3 protein. D genes are given only for firm matches. Some rows mark clone size as missing; the rest say once, few, many or name a class of expanded clone.

clone size: .
D gene: .
J gene: TRBJ2-3
V gene: TRBV6-4
CDR3 protein: CASSRLGGASTDTQYF

clone size: .
D gene: TRBD2
J gene: TRBJ2-1
V gene: TRBV28
CDR3 protein: CASSLSGLRAGVGYNEQFF

clone size: once
D gene: TRBD2
J gene: TRBJ2-1
V gene: TRBV7-3
CDR3 protein: CASSLAPSGRNEQFF

clone size: .
D gene: TRBD1
J gene: TRBJ2-7
V gene: TRBV7-8
CDR3 protein: CASSTRTGWDEQYF

clone size: .
D gene: TRBD1
J gene: TRBJ1-1
V gene: TRBV7-9
CDR3 protein: CASSLEQGATEAFF

clone size: .
D gene: .
J gene: TRBJ2-7
V gene: TRBV18
CDR3 protein: CASSPTPEFEQYF

clone size: .
D gene: TRBD1
J gene: TRBJ2-7
V gene: TRBV29-1
CDR3 protein: CSVGPGTGTYEQYF

clone size: .
D gene: TRBD2
J gene: TRBJ2-1
V gene: TRBV7-2
CDR3 protein: CASSFRVTGGYNEQFF

clone size: .
D gene: TRBD2
J gene: TRBJ2-5
V gene: TRBV9
CDR3 protein: CASSGGTGGIQETQYF

clone size: .
D gene: .
J gene: TRBJ2-3
V gene: TRBV9
CDR3 protein: CASSVAGSTDTQYF

clone size: .
D gene: .
J gene: TRBJ2-7
V gene: TRBV19
CDR3 protein: CASSIWRDSYEQYF

clone size: .
D gene: TRBD2
J gene: TRBJ2-5
V gene: TRBV15
CDR3 protein: CATSRVQRERGETQYF

clone size: few
D gene: .
J gene: TRBJ2-2
V gene: TRBV11-3
CDR3 protein: CASSTLAGELFF

clone size: .
D gene: .
J gene: TRBJ1-3
V gene: TRBV18
CDR3 protein: CASSPNLGASGNTIYF

clone size: .
D gene: TRBD1
J gene: TRBJ2-7
V gene: TRBV5-1
CDR3 protein: CASSLDGQVSYEQYF

clone size: .
D gene: .
J gene: TRBJ2-2
V gene: TRBV29-1
CDR3 protein: CSVLGQANTGELFF

clone size: .
D gene: TRBD2
J gene: TRBJ2-3
V gene: TRBV4-2
CDR3 protein: CASSQGTSGRWVTDTQYF

clone size: .
D gene: .
J gene: TRBJ1-1
V gene: TRBV7-9
CDR3 protein: CASSLRPGSRDTEAFF

clone size: .
D gene: .
J gene: TRBJ1-5
V gene: TRBV18
CDR3 protein: CASSPSPDRDNQPQHF

clone size: .
D gene: TRBD1
J gene: .
V gene: TRBV5-1
CDR3 protein: CASSVGQGPEQYF

clone size: .
D gene: .
J gene: TRBJ2-7
V gene: TRBV4-2
CDR3 protein: CASSHGGNYEQYF

clone size: .
D gene: .
J gene: TRBJ2-5
V gene: TRBV5-4
CDR3 protein: CASSLAGGGSREQYF

clone size: .
D gene: .
J gene: TRBJ2-3
V gene: TRBV29-1
CDR3 protein: CSVDLSWVELGTDTQYF